This TCR beta chain is drawn from a study of Ad26.COV2.S vaccination and SARS-CoV-2 variants. Study details: Intramuscular Ad26.COV2.S doses were given once or twice, 56 days apart. Notes on the study in general: Vaccine and placebo recipients had similar non-spike TCR breadth. Responses of T cells in total may have been underestimated by the TCR breadth and depth analyses.

Data came from immunoSEQ multiplex PCR; TCRdb stores just in-frame clones and leaves some out. The sample contains 300,000 to 400,000 clones, about 85% of which appear only once. As concerns this clone: Its specificity is unknown.

Treatment described: 15 to 20 received Ad26.COV2.S at low or high dose, single or two shots; roughly five received placebo; per-sample allocation not given. Each sample was drawn 63 days after the first injection (of vaccine or placebo). The administered vaccine (an Ad26 vector) expressed Wuhan-strain SARS-CoV-2 spike. This specimen was peripheral blood, taken in a trial of Ad26.COV2.S vaccine versus placebo. This clonotype originated in a person between 18 and 60 years old who received the Ad26.COV2.S COVID-19 vaccine or a placebo.

The CDR3 loop is CAGNQWGPPGANVLTF. As DNA, the CDR3 is TGTGCCGGAAATCAATGGGGGCCCCCTGGGGCCAACGTCCTGACTTTC. V usage is TRBV30 and J usage is TRBJ2-6; perhaps TRBD1 as D (6 bases). Germline V lookup: CDR1 GTSNPN, CDR2 SVGIG (reference sequence). V was cut by 8 bases and J by 2 bases, with 19 bases left in between. The CDR3 is made up of 16 amino acids.